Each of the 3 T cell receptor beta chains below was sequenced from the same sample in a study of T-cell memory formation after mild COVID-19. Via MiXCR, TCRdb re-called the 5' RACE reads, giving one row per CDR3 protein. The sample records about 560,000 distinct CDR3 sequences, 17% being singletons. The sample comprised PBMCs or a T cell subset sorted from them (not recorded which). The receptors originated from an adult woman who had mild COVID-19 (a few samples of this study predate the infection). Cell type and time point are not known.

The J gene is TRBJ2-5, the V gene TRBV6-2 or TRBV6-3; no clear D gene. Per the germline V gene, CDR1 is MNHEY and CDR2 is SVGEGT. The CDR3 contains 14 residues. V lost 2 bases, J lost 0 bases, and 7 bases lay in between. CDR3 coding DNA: TGTGCCAGCAGTTACGGCACCTACCAAGAGACCCAGTACTTC. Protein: CASSYGTYQETQYF.

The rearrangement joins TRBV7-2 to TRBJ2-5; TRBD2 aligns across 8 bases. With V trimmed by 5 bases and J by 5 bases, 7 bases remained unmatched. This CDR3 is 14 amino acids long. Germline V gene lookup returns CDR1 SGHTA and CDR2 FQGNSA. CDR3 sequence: CASSGTRNRETQYF. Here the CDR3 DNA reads TGTGCCAGCAGCGGGACTAGAAATAGGGAGACCCAGTACTTC.

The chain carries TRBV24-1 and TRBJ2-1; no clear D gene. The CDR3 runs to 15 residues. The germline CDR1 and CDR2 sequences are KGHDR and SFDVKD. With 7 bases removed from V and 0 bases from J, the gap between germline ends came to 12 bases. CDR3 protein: CATSATGRSYNEQFF. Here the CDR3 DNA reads TGTGCCACCAGCGCTACTGGGCGCTCCTACAATGAGCAGTTCTTC.